This T cell receptor beta chain appears in the sequencing data of a study of monozygotic twins with inflammatory bowel disease (dated by TCRdb to the late 2010s). At the level of the whole study: In total, 28 monozygotic twin pairs made up the full study: 19 Danish pairs, all IBD-discordant, plus nine German pairs, of which four were IBD-concordant and five were IBD-discordant. Within discordant pairs, disease-associated traits were sought mainly by comparing IBD patients with their genetically identical healthy co-twins. Each individual had, on average, about 151 000 unique TCRalpha sequences and 181 000 unique TCRbeta sequences available for analysis. What the study reported, not specific to this receptor: Because patients received different immunosuppressive treatments, the repertoires may have picked up extra background noise and variability between individuals. IBD patients had lower TCRbeta repertoire diversity, measured by the inverse Simpson index, than their healthy co-twins. The results gave no support for a single strong signal or clonotype linked to IBD. The analysis was unable to tell apart different T cell subtypes. Repertoire similarity did not differ between concordant and discordant twins, which could be due to limited statistical power. Compared with healthy twins, IBD patients had fewer clonotypes in common with other individuals, a difference most pronounced in patients showing signs of disease activity.

Inclusive of the bounding cysteine and phenylalanine, the CDR3 is 15 residues long. No coding sequence is recorded. CDR1 and CDR2 are read off the germline V gene as SGHVS and FQNEAQ. From each donor, an approximately 2.5 ml peripheral blood sample was drawn into PAXgene tubes and stored at -80 degrees C. Without T cell sorting, total RNA was isolated from whole blood using the PAXgene blood miRNA kit on an automated QIAcube. Peripheral blood from monozygotic twin pairs who were concordant or discordant for inflammatory bowel disease underwent deep TCRalpha and TCRbeta repertoire profiling using unique molecular barcoding. Smoking habits were recorded for all twin pairs, and individuals were classified as current, former or never smokers. Receptors were amplified or captured by 5' RACE. For each TCR library, approximately 4,000 ng of total RNA was used. cDNA was synthesized with SMARTScribe reverse transcriptase in eight separate reactions per sample. During cDNA synthesis, unique molecular identifiers containing a 6-nucleotide sample barcode were introduced by template switching. Two nested PCRs of about 16 and 10 cycles amplified the TCRalpha and TCRbeta cDNA, and bead purification followed each PCR. Before amplification, the cDNA was both treated with uracil DNA-glycosylase and purified with the QIAquick PCR purification kit. In the second PCR, Illumina TruSeq-compatible adapters and sample-specific barcodes were added. TapeStation and Qubit were used to check library quality and concentration, and 5 to 6.5 ng of each library was pooled. Sequencing of pooled libraries was carried out on an Illumina HiSeq2500 single-index Rapid Run using 2 x 100 bp reads and custom sequencing primers. The paper's data handling went like this. MiGEC version 1.2.6 was used for UMI-based consensus assembly, which corrected PCR and sequencing errors. V(D)J alignment, clonotype assembly and CDR3 extraction were performed with MiXCR version 2.1.1. To normalise gene usage, clonotype sharing and MAIT/NKT TCR abundance, the top 1000, 10 000 and 20 000 clonotypes in each sample were analysed. Diversity was computed as the inverse Simpson index with the vegan R package after downsampling to 27 000 UMIs. Statistical testing used paired Mann-Whitney U tests on the discordant twin pairs and applied Benjamini-Hochberg correction for multiple testing. Each CDR3 protein sequence appears as one entry after TCRdb reprocessed the reads, and no DNA is included. These V and J calls originate from TCRdb's pipeline instead of the authors' own analysis. This sample's listing comprises over 350,000 distinct CDR3 sequences. The ten largest clones represent roughly 2.6% of the sample.

Remarks on this clonotype: Its antigen target is currently unknown.

This receptor was taken from a human donor with ulcerative colitis or Crohn's disease, or a healthy co-twin of an affected twin (not recorded which). The chain joins TRBV7-8 to TRBJ2-5. Specimen: blood. The CDR3 protein sequence reads: CASSLARVIQETQYF. Joined to the reference TRBV7-8 and TRBJ2-5 proteins, this CDR3 gives the full variable domain: GAGVSQSPRYKVAKRGQDVALRCDPISGHVSLFWYQQALGQGPEFLTYFQNEAQLDKSGLPSDRFFAERPEGSVSTLKIQRTQQEDSAVYLCASSLARVIQETQYFGPGTRLLVL.